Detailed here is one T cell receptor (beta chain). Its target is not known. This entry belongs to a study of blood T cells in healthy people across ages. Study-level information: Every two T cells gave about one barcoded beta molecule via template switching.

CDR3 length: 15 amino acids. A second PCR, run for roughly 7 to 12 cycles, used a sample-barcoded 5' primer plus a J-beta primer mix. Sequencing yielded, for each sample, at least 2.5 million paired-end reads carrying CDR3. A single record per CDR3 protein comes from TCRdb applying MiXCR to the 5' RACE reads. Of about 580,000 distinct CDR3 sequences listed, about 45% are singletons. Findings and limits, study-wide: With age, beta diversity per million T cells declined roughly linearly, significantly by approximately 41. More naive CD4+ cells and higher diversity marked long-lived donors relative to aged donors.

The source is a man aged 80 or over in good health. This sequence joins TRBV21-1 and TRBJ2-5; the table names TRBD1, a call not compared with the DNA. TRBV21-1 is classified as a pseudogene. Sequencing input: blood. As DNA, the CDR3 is TGTGCCAGCAGCAAAGGTCGCCAGGGGTTAACGGAGCAGTACTTC. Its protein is CASSKGRQGLTEQYF.